This record looks at one T cell receptor beta chain sequence and its context. Here immunoSEQ multiplex PCR was the method, and the copy in TCRdb shows in-frame clones only, minus some. Of about 190,000 clones in the sample, 70% to 90% were seen once. The data were obtained in a study of blood T cell repertoires in COVID-19. Study background: Spain, Italy and the United States supplied samples that represented acute and convalescent COVID-19.

The CDR3 contains 14 residues. V lost 0 bases and J lost 6, with 10 bases in between. Germline CDR1 is LNHNV and CDR2 is YYDKDF (reference sequence). The specimen was peripheral blood. The receptor's source is a woman between 65 and 79 years old with active or convalescent COVID-19. V and J are TRBV15 and TRBJ2-3; D is uncertain. This chain's CDR3 is CATSRDPPMDTQYF. DNA of the CDR3: TGTGCCACCAGCAGAGATCCCCCCATGGATACGCAGTATTTT.